The entry below gives a single TCR beta chain sequence along with its context. The sample comes from a study of blood T cell repertoires in COVID-19. Study-wide background: Collection of acute and convalescent COVID-19 samples took place in the United States, Italy and Spain.

Under the authors' procedure: Estimation of nucleated cell counts relied on the amplification of reference gene primers. Using immunoSEQ multiplex PCR, the repertoire was profiled, and TCRdb retains in-frame clones only, with some absent. That table supplies the V and J calls and clone size; D and trimming were determined from the DNA. The sample gives a few hundred thousand clones, 85% of which show up once; approximately 3.6% is in the top ten. V gave up 10 bases and J gave up 4 bases; unmatched junction bases: 7. The germline V gene has CDR1 MDHEN and CDR2 SYDVKM. This CDR3 has 14 residues. This chain links TRBV28 with TRBJ2-1; 10 bases fit TRBD2. The sequence came from a woman under 30 with acute or convalescent COVID-19. What was sequenced was peripheral blood. CDR3 sequence (DNA): TGTGCCACCTCCGGGACTAGCGCGTACAATGAGCAGTTCTTC. Residues: CATSGTSAYNEQFF.